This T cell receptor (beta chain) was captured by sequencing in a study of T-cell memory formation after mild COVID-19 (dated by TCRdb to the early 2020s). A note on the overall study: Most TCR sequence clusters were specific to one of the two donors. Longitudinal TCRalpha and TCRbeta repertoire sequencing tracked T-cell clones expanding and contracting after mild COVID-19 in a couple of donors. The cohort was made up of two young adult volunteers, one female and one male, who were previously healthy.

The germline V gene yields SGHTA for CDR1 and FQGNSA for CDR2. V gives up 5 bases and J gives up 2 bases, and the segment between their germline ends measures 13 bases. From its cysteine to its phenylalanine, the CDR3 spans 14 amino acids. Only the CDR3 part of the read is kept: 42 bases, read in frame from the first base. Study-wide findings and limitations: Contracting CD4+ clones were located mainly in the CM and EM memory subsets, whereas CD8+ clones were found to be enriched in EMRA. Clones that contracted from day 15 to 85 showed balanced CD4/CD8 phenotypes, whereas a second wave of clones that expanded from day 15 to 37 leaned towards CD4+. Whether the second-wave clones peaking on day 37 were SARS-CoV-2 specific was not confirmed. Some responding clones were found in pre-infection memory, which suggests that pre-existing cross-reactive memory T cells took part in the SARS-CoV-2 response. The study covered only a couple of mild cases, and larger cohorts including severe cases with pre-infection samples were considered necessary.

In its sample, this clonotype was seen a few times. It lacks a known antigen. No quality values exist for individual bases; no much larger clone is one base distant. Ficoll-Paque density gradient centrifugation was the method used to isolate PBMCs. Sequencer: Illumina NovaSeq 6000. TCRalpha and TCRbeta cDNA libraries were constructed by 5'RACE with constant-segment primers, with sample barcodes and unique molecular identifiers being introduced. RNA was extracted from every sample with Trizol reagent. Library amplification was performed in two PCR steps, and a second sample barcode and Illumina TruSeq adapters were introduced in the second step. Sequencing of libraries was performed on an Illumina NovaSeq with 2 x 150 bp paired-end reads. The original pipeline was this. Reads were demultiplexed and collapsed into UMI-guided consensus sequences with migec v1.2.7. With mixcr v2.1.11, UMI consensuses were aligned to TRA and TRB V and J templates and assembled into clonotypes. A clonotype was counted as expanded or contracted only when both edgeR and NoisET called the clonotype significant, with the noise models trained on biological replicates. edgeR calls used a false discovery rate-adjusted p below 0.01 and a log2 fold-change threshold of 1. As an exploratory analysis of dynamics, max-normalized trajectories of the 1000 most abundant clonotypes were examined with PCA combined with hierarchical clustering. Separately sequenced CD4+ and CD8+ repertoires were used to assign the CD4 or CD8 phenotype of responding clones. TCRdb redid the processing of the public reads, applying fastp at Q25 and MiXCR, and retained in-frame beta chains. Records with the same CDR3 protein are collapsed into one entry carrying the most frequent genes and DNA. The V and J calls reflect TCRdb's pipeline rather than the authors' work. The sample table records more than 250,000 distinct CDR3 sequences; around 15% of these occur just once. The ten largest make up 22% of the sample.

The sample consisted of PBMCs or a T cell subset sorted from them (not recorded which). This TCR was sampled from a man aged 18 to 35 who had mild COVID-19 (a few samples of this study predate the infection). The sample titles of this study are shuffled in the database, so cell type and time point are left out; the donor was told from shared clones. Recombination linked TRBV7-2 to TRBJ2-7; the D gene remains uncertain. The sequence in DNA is TGTGCCAGCAGCACAGCCTGGGGTCCCTACGAGCAGTACTTC. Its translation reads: CASSTAWGPYEQYF.